Below are 2 T cell receptor beta chains sequenced from a single sample in a study of Ad26.COV2.S vaccination and SARS-CoV-2 variants (dated by TCRdb to about 2021). Library generation was performed with the immunoSEQ multiplex PCR assay. TCRdb retrieved this table from immuneACCESS and kept in-frame rearrangements only. Not all clones are present; in checked studies, unresolved V genes account for under half, and no reason is known for the remainder. Across this sample there are around 300,000 clones, with about 86% seen only once. The ten biggest clones cover about 11% of the sample. Read against the paper, the sample's treatment or condition label means: 15 to 20 received Ad26.COV2.S at low or high dose, single or two shots; several received placebo; per-sample allocation not given. For vaccine and placebo recipients, the sequenced repertoires came from samples collected on day 63 after the first injection.

This material consisted of peripheral blood, taken in a trial of Ad26.COV2.S vaccine versus placebo. The source of these receptors is a person between 18 and 59 years old who received the Ad26.COV2.S COVID-19 vaccine or a placebo.

The chain carries TRBV27 and TRBJ2-1; D perhaps matches TRBD1 (5 bases). This CDR3 has 15 amino acids. Trimming cost V 3 bases and J 2 bases, with 11 bases left between them. Germline CDR1 reads MNHEY; CDR2 reads SMNVEV (reference sequence). The CDR3 loop is CASSFQGEAYNEQFF. The CDR3 DNA reads TGTGCCAGCAGTTTTCAGGGCGAGGCCTACAATGAGCAGTTCTTC.

The chain couples TRBV5-4 to TRBJ1-3, with unresolved D. The V end was cut by 1 base, the J end by 0 bases, with 8 bases between. The CDR3 is made up of 15 amino acids. Per the germline V gene, CDR1 is SGHNT and CDR2 is YYREEE (reference sequence). The CDR3 loop reads CASSLRGRSGNTIYF. DNA for the CDR3: TGTGCCAGCAGCTTGAGAGGGCGCTCTGGAAACACCATATATTTT.